This T cell receptor beta chain was recorded in a study of early T cells in non-severe SARS-CoV-2 infection. TCRdb reprocessed the 5' RACE reads via MiXCR and lists one record per CDR3 protein. This table has tens of thousands of distinct CDR3 sequences, 10% appearing once. The table lists this clonotype with many counts. V lost 4 bases to trimming and J lost 4 bases; unmatched junction nucleotides: 10. The CDR3 contains 16 residues. Germline CDR1 is SGHRS and CDR2 is YFSETQ. The clonotype was recovered from an adult who was a healthcare worker with PCR-confirmed SARS-CoV-2 infection or an uninfected control (not recorded which). The sequenced sample was whole blood, obtained at baseline. This chain links TRBV5-1 with TRBJ2-3, with 9 bases matching TRBD2. CDR3 amino acids: CASSPGPSGVPDTQYF. CDR3 coding DNA: TGCGCCAGCAGCCCGGGTCCTAGCGGGGTTCCAGATACGCAGTATTTT.